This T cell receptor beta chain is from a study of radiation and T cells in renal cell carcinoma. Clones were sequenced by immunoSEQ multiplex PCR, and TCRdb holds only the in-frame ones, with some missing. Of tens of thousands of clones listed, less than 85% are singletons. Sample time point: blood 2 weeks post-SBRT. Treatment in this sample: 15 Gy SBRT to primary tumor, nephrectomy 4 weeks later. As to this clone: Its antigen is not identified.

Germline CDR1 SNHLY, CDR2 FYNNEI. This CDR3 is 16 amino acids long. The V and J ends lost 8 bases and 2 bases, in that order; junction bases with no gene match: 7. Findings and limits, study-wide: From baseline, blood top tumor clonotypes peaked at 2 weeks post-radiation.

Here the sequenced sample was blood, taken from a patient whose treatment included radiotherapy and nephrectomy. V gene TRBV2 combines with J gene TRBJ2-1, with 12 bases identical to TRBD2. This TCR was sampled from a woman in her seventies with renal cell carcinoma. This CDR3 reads CASSSGRGSTYNEQFF. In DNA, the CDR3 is TGTGCCAGCTCTAGCGGGAGGGGGAGTACCTACAATGAGCAGTTCTTC.